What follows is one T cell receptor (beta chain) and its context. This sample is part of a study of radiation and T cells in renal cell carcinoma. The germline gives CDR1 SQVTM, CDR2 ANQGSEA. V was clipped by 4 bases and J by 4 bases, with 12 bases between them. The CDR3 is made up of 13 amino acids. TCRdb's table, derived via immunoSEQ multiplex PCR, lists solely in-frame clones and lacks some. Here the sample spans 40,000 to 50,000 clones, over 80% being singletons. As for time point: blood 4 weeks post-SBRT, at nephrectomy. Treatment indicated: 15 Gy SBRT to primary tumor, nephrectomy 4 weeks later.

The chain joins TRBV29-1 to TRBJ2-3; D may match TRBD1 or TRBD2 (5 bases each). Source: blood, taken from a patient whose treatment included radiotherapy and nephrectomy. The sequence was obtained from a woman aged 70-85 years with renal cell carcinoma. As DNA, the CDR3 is TGCAGCGTTGGGGGACCCGGCCCAGATACGCAGTATTTT. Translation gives CSVGGPGPDTQYF.